One and the same sample provided the 20 T cell receptor beta chains below, sequenced in a study of identical twins. TCRdb re-called the 5' RACE reads with MiXCR, one entry per CDR3 protein. This sample has 400,000 to 550,000 distinct CDR3 sequences; 14% occur once, and the top ten carry about 0.97%. This sample also appeared in a second study, on yellow fever vaccine responses in identical twins.

Material for sequencing was CD4+ T cells sorted from blood. The source is a young woman in good health.

The V and J genes are TRBV28 and TRBJ2-7; unclear D gene. V was pared by 3 bases and J by 3 bases, with 15 bases between. Germline V lookup: CDR1 MDHEN, CDR2 SYDVKM. The CDR3 contains 15 residues. Here the CDR3 reads CASSFRKQSLYEQYF. The CDR3 bases are TGTGCCAGCAGTTTTAGAAAACAGAGTCTCTACGAGCAGTACTTC. The full variable domain, rest sourced from reference TRBV28 and TRBJ2-7, is DVKVTQSSRYLVKRTGEKVFLECVQDMDHENMFWYRQDPGLGLRLIYFSYDVKMKEKGDIPEGYSVSREKKERFSLILESASTNQTSMYLCASSFRKQSLYEQYFGPGTRLTVT.

Only a few counts were recorded for this clonotype. The rearrangement links TRBV19 to TRBJ2-7; weak D call: TRBD1 (6 bases). This CDR3 region has 14 residues. CDR1 is LNHDA, CDR2 SQIVND, per germline (reference sequence). The V end lost 6 bases, the J end lost 2 bases, and 14 bases lay between the germline ends. In DNA, the CDR3 is TGTGCCAGTAGCATGACAGGAACTACCTACGAGCAGTACTTC. This sequence encodes CASSMTGTTYEQYF.

The rearrangement uses TRBV14 and TRBJ2-3; D might be TRBD1 or TRBD2, each matching 5 bases. The CDR3 totals 17 residues. The germline V and J ends were trimmed by 4 bases and 2 bases, with 19 bases remaining between them. Germline V CDR1 and CDR2: SGHDN, FVKESK. CDR3 DNA: TGTGCCAGCAGCCTTGAATCAGGGAGCTCTTCCACAGATACGCAGTATTTT. Encoded protein: CASSLESGSSSTDTQYF.

The rearrangement uses TRBV20-1 and TRBJ2-7, with 9 bases fitting TRBD2. V lost 1 base to trimming and J lost 6 bases; unmatched junction nucleotides: 16. Per the germline V gene, CDR1 is DFQATT and CDR2 is SNEGSKA (reference sequence). CDR3 length: 17 residues. The CDR3 loop is CSARGRGSGRSGGEQYF. CDR3 DNA sequence: TGCAGTGCTAGAGGCCGAGGGAGCGGGAGGTCCGGGGGCGAGCAGTACTTC.

This chain uses TRBV27 with TRBJ2-2, with 13 bases identical to TRBD2. J gave up 1 base and V 3 bases, and 11 bases lay outside the gene matches. This CDR3 has 20 amino acids. Germline lookup yields CDR1 MNHEY and CDR2 SMNVEV (reference sequence). In DNA, the CDR3 is TGTGCCAGCAGTTTCTTTAAAGGGACTAGCGGGATAAGGAACACCGGGGAGCTGTTTTTT. The encoded protein is CASSFFKGTSGIRNTGELFF.

The rearrangement uses TRBV12-3 or TRBV12-4 and TRBJ2-2; D call uncertain. This CDR3 region has 10 residues. V was cut by 6 bases and J by 8 bases, with 4 bases left in between. The CDR3 region is CASRIGELFF. The DNA for the CDR3 is TGTGCCAGCAGGATAGGGGAGCTGTTTTTT.

The gene calls are TRBV20-1 and TRBJ2-7; D call uncertain. From germline, CDR1 is DFQATT and CDR2 SNEGSKA (reference sequence). CDR3 length: 11 residues. Trimming left V 7 bases short and J 3 bases short, with 10 bases between. CDR3 in amino acids: CSVFPDYEQYF. Here the CDR3 DNA reads TGCAGTGTTTTTCCGGACTACGAGCAGTACTTC.

This clonotype was counted between two and nine times. The chain recombines TRBV10-2 with TRBJ2-3; TRBD2 is a possible D gene (5 bases). The CDR3 is 12 residues long. Trimming shortened V by 0 bases and J by 9 bases, and 7 bases separated the two germline ends. Per germline, CDR1 WSHSY and CDR2 SAAADI. CDR3 sequence: CASSESRETQYF. CDR3 nucleotide sequence: TGCGCCAGCAGTGAGTCGAGGGAGACGCAGTATTTT.

The genes are TRBV12-3 or TRBV12-4 and TRBJ2-1, with TRBD2 matching over 14 bases. This CDR3 spans 16 amino acids. The V and J ends lost 6 bases and 7 bases, in that order; junction bases with no gene match: 8. The CDR3 nucleotides read TGTGCCAGCAGACTAGGGACTAGCGGGGGTGGGAATGAGCAGTTCTTC. Protein product: CASRLGTSGGGNEQFF.

The rearrangement joins TRBV19 to TRBJ2-1; 8 nucleotides line up with TRBD2. CDR3 size: 15 residues. V was pared by 6 bases and J by 10 bases, with 14 bases of the junction left unmatched. The germline CDR1 and CDR2 sequences are LNHDA and SQIVND (reference sequence). The CDR3 DNA reads as TGTGCCAGTAGGTCCCTGGGATCCCGGGAGGGAGAGCAGTTCTTC. Translated: CASRSLGSREGEQFF.

This clonotype occurred a few times. This sequence joins TRBV6-2 or TRBV6-3 and TRBJ2-3; no reliable D call. Germline V gene sequence: CDR1 MNHEY, CDR2 SVGEGT. This CDR3 has 9 residues. The germline V and J ends were trimmed by 8 bases and 5 bases, with 2 bases remaining between them. CDR3 nucleotide sequence: TGTGCCAGCGGAGATACGCAGTATTTT. Residues: CASGDTQYF.

This chain uses TRBV12-3 or TRBV12-4 with TRBJ1-1; no reliable D call. This CDR3 is 14 amino acids long. V lost 5 bases, J lost 0 bases, and 10 bases lay in between. CDR3 sequence reads: CASSEGRVNTEAFF. The CDR3 coding sequence is TGTGCCAGCAGTGAGGGTCGGGTGAACACTGAAGCTTTCTTT.

J is TRBJ2-2 and V is TRBV12-3 or TRBV12-4, with D hard to call. There are 14 residues in the CDR3. Trimming took 6 bases from V and 5 from J, leaving 13 bases between them. The CDR3 region has the DNA TGTGCCAGCAGCCGACTCAGCGTGACCGGGGAGCTGTTTTTT. It codes for CASSRLSVTGELFF.

Only a few counts were recorded for this clonotype. The rearrangement links TRBV9 to TRBJ2-3; TRBD2 matches at 8 bases. This CDR3 contains 15 residues. Looked up from germline, CDR1 is SGDLS and CDR2 is YYNGEE. V lost 3 bases to trimming and J lost 4 bases; unmatched junction nucleotides: 7. Here the CDR3 DNA reads TGTGCCAGCAGCGCCGGGGGGGGGCGTCCAGATACGCAGTATTTT. Its translation: CASSAGGGRPDTQYF.

This clonotype was picked up a small number of times. This sequence joins TRBV13 and TRBJ2-7; 7 nucleotides align to TRBD1. Germline V lookup: CDR1 PRHDT, CDR2 FYEKMQ (reference sequence). The CDR3 covers 14 residues. J gave up 5 bases and V 4 bases, and 8 bases lay outside the gene matches. The CDR3 loop reads CASSSRQGAHEQYF. The CDR3 coding sequence is TGTGCCAGCAGCTCGAGACAGGGTGCCCACGAGCAGTACTTC.

This clonotype was counted only a few times. The J gene is TRBJ2-5, the V gene TRBV10-3; the D is unclear. V was clipped by 4 bases and J by 5 bases, with 14 bases between them. This CDR3 comprises 14 residues. Germline CDR1 reads ENHRY; CDR2 reads SYGVKD. This CDR3 is CAISVNRQRETQYF. The CDR3 DNA sequence: TGTGCCATCAGTGTTAACCGCCAAAGGGAGACCCAGTACTTC.

There are a few counts of this clonotype. This sequence joins TRBV5-1 and TRBJ1-2; D perhaps matches TRBD1 (5 bases). The germline V and J ends were trimmed by 5 bases and 4 bases, with 18 bases remaining between them. Germline V lookup: CDR1 SGHRS, CDR2 YFSETQ. This CDR3 is built from 15 residues. The CDR3 spells CASRVSADIPYGYTF. In DNA form, the CDR3 reads TGCGCCAGCAGGGTCTCGGCGGACATTCCCTATGGCTACACCTTC.

This clonotype occurred a few times. The V gene is TRBV12-3 or TRBV12-4, the J gene TRBJ2-7; D not resolved. The CDR3 totals 13 residues. V was pared by 2 bases and J by 6 bases, with 11 bases between. CDR3 sequence (DNA): TGTGCCAGCAGTTTAAGGGCAAAAGGCGAGCAGTACTTC. This translates into CASSLRAKGEQYF.

This clonotype appeared many times. The rearrangement joins TRBV6-6 to TRBJ1-2; no clear D. This CDR3 is built from 12 residues. V shed 5 bases and J shed 6 bases, with 10 bases lying between them. CDR1 and CDR2 (germline): MNHNY, SVGAGI (reference sequence). The CDR3 spells CASSLRTNGYTF. The CDR3 DNA follows: TGTGCCAGCAGTCTCAGGACGAATGGCTACACCTTC.

This clonotype has a handful of counts. The rearrangement uses TRBV7-9 and TRBJ2-1, with D possibly TRBD2 on 5 matching bases. The CDR3 loop spans 14 amino acids. Looked up from germline, CDR1 is SEHNR and CDR2 is FQNEAQ (reference sequence). Deletions cut 3 bases from V and 7 bases from J, with 13 bases between. This CDR3 is CASSFPVDSNEQFF. The CDR3 nucleotides are TGTGCCAGCAGCTTTCCCGTGGACTCAAATGAGCAGTTCTTC.